A selection of T cell receptor beta chains follows, all from one sample in a study of response to subunit inactivated influenza vaccine. TCRdb called the RT-PCR reads again in MiXCR, with one record for every CDR3 protein. Here the sample spans hundreds of thousands of distinct CDR3 sequences, approximately 14% being singletons. Sequenced here: PBMCs from blood, sampled 12 days after vaccination. These TCRs come from a man aged 50 or older who received an inactivated influenza vaccine. The CDR3 runs from the conserved cysteine through the conserved F or W. The order of the fields is V gene, CDR3 length, clone size, D gene, J gene, CDR3 protein, CDR3 DNA. A D gene is named only where the DNA matches it firmly. Size values are once, few and many counts, or a class for expanded clones, and some rows have none.

TRBV7-7,16,few,.,TRBJ2-5,CASSLGRTVLKETQYF,TGTGCCAGCAGCTTAGGGAGGACAGTCCTGAAAGAGACCCAGTACTTC
TRBV11-2,13,.,.,TRBJ1-2,CASSLRAGYGYTF,TGTGCCAGCAGCTTACGGGCAGGATATGGCTACACCTTC
TRBV29-1,15,few,.,TRBJ2-4,CSVQGTGLAKNIQYF,TGCAGCGTCCAGGGAACAGGGCTAGCCAAAAACATTCAGTACTTC
TRBV5-5,18,few,TRBD1,TRBJ2-2,CASSYGRDRLANTGELFF,TGTGCCAGCAGCTATGGCCGGGACAGACTCGCGAACACCGGGGAGCTGTTTTTT
TRBV20-1,14,.,.,TRBJ1-6,CSARGGVGNSPLHF,TGCAGTGCTAGAGGAGGGGTGGGTAATTCACCCCTCCACTTT
TRBV5-1,14,.,TRBD1,TRBJ2-7,CASSRDRGYYEQYF,TGCGCCAGCAGCCGGGACAGGGGGTATTACGAGCAGTACTTC
TRBV27,16,.,.,TRBJ2-1,CASSLVVGPGYNEQFF,TGTGCCAGCAGTTTGGTGGTGGGCCCTGGCTACAATGAGCAGTTCTTC
TRBV12-3/TRBV12-4,14,many,.,TRBJ2-7,CASRQGRVGYEQYF,TGTGCCAGCAGACAGGGACGAGTGGGGTACGAGCAGTACTTC
TRBV12-3/TRBV12-4,13,.,.,TRBJ2-7,CASSSVGPYEQYF,TGTGCCAGCAGTTCGGTGGGTCCCTACGAGCAGTACTTC
TRBV3-1,15,many,TRBD2,TRBJ2-1,CASSLTSGSFDEQFF,TGTGCCAGCAGCCTAACTAGCGGGAGTTTTGATGAGCAGTTCTTC
TRBV7-9,13,many,TRBD2,TRBJ2-5,CASSSRDYETQYF,TGTGCCAGCAGCTCACGGGACTACGAGACCCAGTACTTC
TRBV12-3/TRBV12-4,15,.,TRBD1,TRBJ2-3,CASSLWDSSTDTQYF,TGTGCCAGCAGTTTATGGGACAGTAGCACAGATACGCAGTATTTT
TRBV6-5,15,.,.,TRBJ2-7,CASSYSSREGYEQYF,TGTGCCAGCAGTTACTCCTCCAGGGAAGGCTACGAGCAGTACTTC
TRBV28,15,few,.,TRBJ2-4,CASSSSGPAKNIQYF,TGTGCCAGCAGTTCCAGCGGGCCAGCCAAAAACATTCAGTACTTC
TRBV3-1,14,.,.,TRBJ2-1,CASSQVGFGDEQFF,TGTGCCAGCAGCCAAGTGGGGTTTGGCGATGAGCAGTTCTTC
TRBV10-2,15,.,TRBD2,TRBJ2-7,CASRDPSGTLYEQYF,TGCGCCAGCAGGGACCCTAGCGGGACGCTCTACGAGCAGTACTTC
TRBV6-2/TRBV6-3,15,.,.,TRBJ1-5,CASSYSFSGGQPQHF,TGTGCCAGCAGTTACTCCTTCTCAGGCGGACAGCCCCAGCATTTT
TRBV12-3/TRBV12-4,12,few,.,TRBJ2-7,CASTQGGLEQYF,TGTGCCAGCACCCAAGGGGGACTCGAGCAGTACTTC
TRBV10-3,12,.,.,TRBJ2-1,CAISGERDEQFF,TGTGCCATCAGTGGGGAACGGGATGAGCAGTTCTTC